This is a list of T cell receptor beta chains from one sample in a study of T cell changes during pregnancy in multiple sclerosis. The protocol was immunoSEQ multiplex PCR, while the TCRdb copy is restricted to in-frame clones and leaves out a portion. The sample records about 50,000 clones, 92% being singletons. This specimen was CD4+ T cells from peripheral blood mononuclear cells, taken after pregnancy. The receptors shown here come from a female donor with multiple sclerosis, enrolled in a pregnancy study. CDR3s leave out the opening cysteine and the closing phenylalanine or tryptophan.

V,CDR3
TRBV2,ASSGTGVVVAEAF
TRBV18,ASSPPGRGSTDTQY
TRBV30,AWRLAGGVGDTEAF
TRBV5-5,ASSLGPSGGNIQY
TRBV21-1,ASSILGQGSRGNEQF
TRBV30,AWSAGTSGPRY
TRBV5-1,ASSEGTSSYNEQF
TRBV10-2,ASRSSGANVLT
TRBV7-6,ASSLGAGGGQSYEQY
TRBV4-1,ASSQGGTSIYEQY
TRBV9,ASSVTSGRAAEQF
TRBV6-1,ASSVLYGYT
TRBV5-6,ASSVLDRNAF
TRBV7-3,ASSIAGGPTGELF
TRBV5-6,ASSFSGTQY
TRBV11-2,ASSSIRGYHGYT
TRBV11-2,ASSSWREFGREQY
TRBV7-3,ASSLQGTAGAYEQY
TRBV5-6,ASSIYRVTDTQY
TRBV6-1,ASSERQGYEQY
TRBV7-3,ASSLGRVGSLNTEAF
TRBV6-1,ASRPRQGSPYEQY
TRBV7-9,ASSYTGLAGVGQF
TRBV4-1,ASSQLGLSSYNEQF
TRBV6-1,ASSGGQGNTEAF
TRBV9,ASSVDRGFLGYT
TRBV7-9,ASTFWAGVGVLTGELF
TRBV5-1,ASSLVAGGLAGGGEQY
TRBV6-1,ASRRTSEYNEQF
TRBV28,ASNEQGSKNIQY
TRBV2,ASNLAGDEQY
TRBV13,ASSLELALGQRRGFGEQF
TRBV20-1,RAKTGDEQF
TRBV5-1,ASSLRGKDYGYT
TRBV28,ASSSGTSAYEQY
TRBV11-1,ASSLGDRYEQY
TRBV7-3,ASSLTAGTGGSNEQF
TRBV7-3,ASSPGLAGNTDTQY
TRBV6-6,ASSYGGSFSGELF
TRBV29-1,SVEPGQGNTGELF
TRBV20-1,SATDGDEQY
TRBV5-1,ASSLEASGADTQY
TRBV19,ASSIQLTGTRDTQY
TRBV28,ASSAGQKNTIY
TRBV11-2,ASSLAVRRRGLQEIQY
TRBV19,ASSIGQVVNTEAF
TRBV19,ASRTSGRAWSGELF
TRBV2,ASPRDRGRRETQY
TRBV5-8,ASSYSGALDTIY
TRBV5-1,ASSLAGRGGYT
TRBV28,ASSFVGLAGGGENIQY
TRBV5-4,ASSLLGLAGPQETQY
TRBV28,ASSLGTPWNTEAF
TRBV11-2,ASSSNTGGRGEQF
TRBV18,ASSPAPGTYEQY
TRBV5-4,ASSLDLTSGTYEQY
TRBV27,ASTKQGAETQY